A single T cell receptor beta chain is shown here with its context. Germline is not matched at one junction end, which may reflect a read error. This CDR3 is also generated by other DNA sequences in the sample. In the authors' workflow: Nucleated cell counts were estimated from reference gene primer amplification. Some clones are missing from TCRdb's copy, which holds only in-frame ones; the method was immunoSEQ multiplex PCR. V, J and clone size reflect that table, while D and trimming were determined from the DNA. The sample includes about 51,000 clones, about nine tenths of them seen just once. These data belong to a study of blood T cell repertoires in COVID-19. Study context: Sources were T cells, B-cell-depleted T cells, or PBMCs; the material itself was cDNA or gDNA.

The CDR3 extends over 15 amino acids. CDR1 and CDR2 (germline): SGHRS, YFSETQ. This clonotype was sampled from a man aged 50-60 years with active COVID-19. The chain couples TRBV5-1 to TRBJ1-2, with TRBD1 matching over 9 bases. The sequencing sample was made of peripheral blood. CDR3 DNA: TGCGCCAGCAGCTCGGGACAGGGAGTTGGGTATGGCTACACCTTT. It codes for CASSSGQGVGYGYTF.